Listed here are 26 T cell receptor beta chains from one sample, sequenced in a study of graft-versus-host responses after intestinal transplantation. This table comes from immunoSEQ multiplex PCR, and its TCRdb copy is limited to in-frame clones, with some not included. The profile shows tens of thousands of clones, 75% to 95% of them singletons. Sequencing used PBMCs, obtained 650 to 670 days after intestinal transplant. The receptors were gathered from a human patient who received an intestinal transplant, so some T cells may come from the graft donor.

The chain joins TRBV2 to TRBJ2-3, with a tentative D call TRBD2 (7 bases). The CDR3 runs 17 residues. Germline V gene sequence: CDR1 SNHLY, CDR2 FYNNEI. V gave up 7 bases and J gave up 0 bases, with 20 bases separating them. CDR3 sequence (DNA): TGTGCCAGCAATTGGGAGATCGGGGGGCTTAGCACAGATACGCAGTATTTT. Its protein is CASNWEIGGLSTDTQYF. The variable domain in full, completed from reference TRBV2 and TRBJ2-3, reads EPEVTQTPSHQVTQMGQEVILRCVPISNHLYFYWYRQILGQKVEFLVSFYNNEISEKSEIFDDQFSVERPDGSNFTLKIRSTKLEDSAMYFCASNWEIGGLSTDTQYFGPGTRLTVL.

The rearrangement uses TRBV2 and TRBJ1-6; perhaps TRBD1 as D (5 bases). V lost 7 bases, J lost 14 bases, and 18 bases lay in between. This CDR3 has 13 residues. Per germline, CDR1 SNHLY and CDR2 FYNNEI. This CDR3 is CASNEGPHGALHF. The CDR3 coding sequence is TGTGCCAGCAACGAGGGGCCCCACGGGGCCCTCCACTTT.

This chain joins TRBV5-1 and TRBJ1-2, with a weak D call TRBD1 (5 bases). V was pared by 0 bases and J by 3 bases, with 9 bases between. This CDR3 region has 14 residues. CDR1 is SGHRS, CDR2 YFSETQ, per germline. The CDR3 coding sequence is TGCGCCAGCAGCTTGGGACAGACCTACTATGGCTACACCTTC. It codes for CASSLGQTYYGYTF.

The chain couples TRBV27 to TRBJ1-2; D unresolved. The CDR3 is made up of 14 amino acids. In germline, CDR1 is MNHEY, CDR2 SMNVEV (reference sequence). Trimming took off 2 bases at V and 5 bases at J, with 12 bases between the two ends. CDR3 DNA: TGTGCCAGCAGTTTAAAGGACGGGTTATATGGCTACACCTTC. Its protein is CASSLKDGLYGYTF.

The rearrangement joins TRBV6-5 to TRBJ1-2, with D unresolved. CDR1 MNHEY and CDR2 SVGAGI come from the germline V gene. The V end lost 5 bases, the J end lost 2 bases, and 9 bases lay between the germline ends. There are 13 residues in the CDR3. The CDR3 DNA is TGTGCCAGCAGTGCGGACGAGAACTATGGCTACACCTTC. Translating gives CASSADENYGYTF.

V and J are TRBV10-3 and TRBJ1-5, with D hard to call. The V gene's germline CDR1 is ENHRY and CDR2 SYGVKD. The CDR3 is made up of 13 amino acids. V lost 4 bases, J lost 5 bases, and 9 bases lay in between. This CDR3 reads CAISVDMYQPQHF. DNA of the CDR3: TGTGCCATCAGTGTAGATATGTATCAGCCCCAGCATTTT.

The V gene is TRBV30, the J gene TRBJ2-2; D is undetermined. With 0 bases removed from V and 4 bases from J, the gap between germline ends came to 9 bases. Germline V gene data show CDR1 as GTSNPN and CDR2 as SVGIG (reference sequence). The CDR3 length is 14 residues. CDR3 bases: TGTGCCTGGAGTGTATCTGGTGGCACCGGGGAGCTGTTTTTT. Protein: CAWSVSGGTGELFF.

V is TRBV7-8 and J is TRBJ2-1; 7 bases align to TRBD2. The V gene's germline CDR1 is SGHVS and CDR2 FQNEAQ. V gave up 0 bases and J gave up 6 bases; unmatched junction bases: 11. This CDR3 region has 17 residues. The CDR3 sequence: CASSLAGAGEVPNEQFF. The CDR3 DNA reads as TGTGCCAGCAGCTTAGCGGGTGCGGGGGAAGTACCCAATGAGCAGTTCTTC.

The chain carries TRBV9 and TRBJ1-1; D is unclear. V lost 4 bases, J lost 1 base, and 11 bases lay in between. CDR3 length: 14 residues. Per germline, CDR1 SGDLS and CDR2 YYNGEE. The CDR3 DNA follows: TGTGCCAGCAGCAGTTCGACCACGAACACTGAAGCTTTCTTT. It translates to CASSSSTTNTEAFF. The complete variable domain, with remaining parts taken from reference TRBV9 and TRBJ1-1, reads DSGVTQTPKHLITATGQRVTLRCSPRSGDLSVYWYQQSLDQGLQFLIQYYNGEERAKGNILERFSAQQFPDLHSELNLSSLELGDSALYFCASSSSTTNTEAFFGQGTRLTVV.

The gene calls are TRBV18 and TRBJ1-1; D is uncertain. Per germline, CDR1 KGHSH and CDR2 LQKENI. There are 16 residues in the CDR3. V was pared by 0 bases and J by 1 base, with 12 bases between. The CDR3 loop is CASSPPNGGGNTEAFF. The CDR3 region has the DNA TGTGCCAGCTCACCACCTAACGGAGGTGGGAACACTGAAGCTTTCTTT. Together with reference TRBV18 and TRBJ1-1, the CDR3 gives the full variable domain: NAGVMQNPRHLVRRRGQEARLRCSPMKGHSHVYWYRQLPEEGLKFMVYLQKENIIDESGMPKERFSAEFPKEGPSILRIQQVVRGDSAAYFCASSPPNGGGNTEAFFGQGTRLTVV.

The chain combines TRBV7-6 with TRBJ2-4; 8 bases line up with TRBD2. Per the germline V gene, CDR1 is SGHVS and CDR2 is FNYEAQ. CDR3 size: 14 residues. The V gene end was trimmed by 4 bases and the J gene end by 9 bases; junction bases not matched to a gene: 8. The CDR3 here is CASSSLTSGTIQYF. The CDR3 DNA reads TGTGCCAGCAGCTCCCTTACTAGCGGCACCATTCAGTACTTC.

V gene TRBV4-1 combines with J gene TRBJ1-1; no clear D. The V end was cut by 1 base, the J end by 3 bases, with 15 bases between. CDR1 MGHRA and CDR2 YSYEKL come from the germline V gene. The CDR3 runs 16 residues. The CDR3 DNA follows: TGCGCCAGCAGCCAAGCGGATGGGGTGGTGGACACTGAAGCTTTCTTT. Its translation: CASSQADGVVDTEAFF.

V is TRBV21-1 and J is TRBJ1-3. TRBV21-1 is flagged as a pseudogene. The CDR3 runs 15 residues. The CDR3 protein is CASSKVGGPGNTIYF. The CDR3 nucleotides read TGTGCCAGCAGCAAAGTTGGGGGGCCCGGAAACACCATATATTTT.

The chain carries TRBV7-6 and TRBJ1-1; D not resolved. The CDR3 has 9 residues. CDR1 SGHVS and CDR2 FNYEAQ come from the germline V gene. The V gene lost 8 bases and the J gene lost 7 bases, with 5 bases spanning the gap. The CDR3, as DNA: TGTGCCAGCGGGGTTGAAGCTTTCTTT. Translated: CASGVEAFF.

This chain uses TRBV7-9 with TRBJ1-2, with 7 bases fitting TRBD1. Trimming removed 2 bases from V and 10 bases from J; junction bases left unmatched: 10. The CDR3 covers 14 residues. Germline assignment: CDR1 SEHNR and CDR2 FQNEAQ (reference sequence). As DNA, the CDR3 is TGTGCCAGCAGCTTACAAGGGGGCGGAAGGAACTACACCTTC. Its protein product is CASSLQGGGRNYTF.

The rearrangement joins TRBV14 to TRBJ2-3, with 10 bases matching TRBD2. The V and J ends lost 2 bases and 2 bases, in that order; junction bases with no gene match: 10. In germline, CDR1 is SGHDN, CDR2 FVKESK. The CDR3 length is 18 residues. CDR3 nucleotides: TGTGCCAGCAGCCAAAGAGGTAGCGGGGGGATACCCACAGATACGCAGTATTTT. This encodes CASSQRGSGGIPTDTQYF.

This rearrangement joins TRBV6-1 to TRBJ2-1, with D possibly being TRBD2 (6 bases). Germline V gene lookup returns CDR1 MNHNS and CDR2 SASEGT. With 6 bases removed from V and 3 bases from J, the gap between germline ends came to 12 bases. CDR3 length equals 14 residues. The CDR3 here is CASRGGGNYNEQFF. The CDR3 DNA reads TGTGCCAGCAGGGGTGGAGGGAACTACAATGAGCAGTTCTTC.

This clone was detected only once. The chain couples TRBV2 to TRBJ1-2; D gene uncertain. V was trimmed by 4 bases and J by 5 bases, leaving 8 bases between them. Germline CDR1 SNHLY, CDR2 FYNNEI. There are 12 residues in the CDR3. The CDR3 DNA reads as TGTGCCAGCAGTGGGACCGCATATGGCTACACCTTC. The encoded protein is CASSGTAYGYTF.

The CDR3 region has the DNA TGTGCCAGCAGCGTAGGACTAGTTCGCACAGATACGCAGTATTTT. It codes for CASSVGLVRTDTQYF. The chain joins TRBV9 to TRBJ2-3; the D gene is possibly TRBD2 (6 bases). This CDR3 region has 15 residues. The germline V gene encodes CDR1 SGDLS and CDR2 YYNGEE. V was pared by 0 bases and J by 1 base, with 9 bases between.

The V and J genes are TRBV27 and TRBJ2-3; a possible D gene is TRBD2 (6 bases). The germline CDR1 and CDR2 sequences are MNHEY and SMNVEV (reference sequence). V dropped 10 bases and J dropped 6 bases, with 20 bases sitting between them. This CDR3 is 14 amino acids long. The CDR3 DNA reads TGTGCCACCTTCGCCGGGACTGCCCTGGATACGCAGTATTTT. Encoded protein: CATFAGTALDTQYF.

This sequence joins TRBV4-1 and TRBJ2-2; D gene unclear. The germline CDR1 and CDR2 sequences are MGHRA and YSYEKL. The CDR3 extends over 14 amino acids. V was trimmed by 10 bases and J by 4 bases, leaving 16 bases between them. DNA for the CDR3: TGCGCCACCTCGGACCCTGCTGGCACCGGGGAGCTGTTTTTT. Its translation is CATSDPAGTGELFF.

The rearrangement uses TRBV27 and TRBJ2-1; D not resolved. Germline CDR1 is MNHEY and CDR2 is SMNVEV (reference sequence). Trimming left V 0 bases short and J 7 bases short, with 10 bases between. There are 14 residues in the CDR3. The chain's CDR3 is CASSLSSSGNEQFF. CDR3 in DNA: TGTGCCAGCAGTTTATCGAGTTCTGGGAATGAGCAGTTCTTC.

The V and J genes are TRBV19 and TRBJ2-1, with 7 bases that match TRBD1. This CDR3 is 20 amino acids long. The junction had 18 bases not matched to a gene; V was cut back by 4 bases and J by 0 bases. CDR1 is LNHDA and CDR2 is SQIVND in the germline V gene (reference sequence). CDR3 sequence (DNA): TGTGCCAGTAGTAAGAGACCTCCGGGACAGACTCTTAGCTCCTACAATGAGCAGTTCTTC. Translated: CASSKRPPGQTLSSYNEQFF.

The chain carries TRBV7-2 and TRBJ1-1; D remains unclear. Per the germline V gene, CDR1 is SGHTA and CDR2 is FQGNSA. V was pared by 4 bases and J by 4 bases, with 10 bases between. The length of the CDR3 is 13 residues. DNA of the CDR3: TGTGCCAGCAGCTATTATATGGGCACTGAAGCTTTCTTT. Translated, it gives CASSYYMGTEAFF.

The chain carries TRBV10-3 and TRBJ2-5; 8 bases fit TRBD1. This CDR3 comprises 13 residues. V lost 6 bases to trimming and J lost 3 bases; unmatched junction nucleotides: 3. Germline CDR1 and CDR2: ENHRY and SYGVKD. This CDR3 reads CAISEGQEETQYF. In DNA, the CDR3 is TGTGCCATCAGCGAGGGACAGGAAGAGACCCAGTACTTC.

V and J are TRBV9 and TRBJ2-1; weak D call: TRBD1 (6 bases). The CDR3 totals 14 residues. Trimming cost V 1 base and J 7 bases, with 12 bases left between them. Germline V gene data show CDR1 as SGDLS and CDR2 as YYNGEE. The CDR3 protein is CASSVMGAINEQFF. CDR3 sequence (DNA): TGTGCCAGCAGCGTAATGGGGGCGATAAATGAGCAGTTCTTC. Full variable domain (rest looked up from reference TRBV9 and TRBJ2-1): DSGVTQTPKHLITATGQRVTLRCSPRSGDLSVYWYQQSLDQGLQFLIQYYNGEERAKGNILERFSAQQFPDLHSELNLSSLELGDSALYFCASSVMGAINEQFFGPGTRLTVL.